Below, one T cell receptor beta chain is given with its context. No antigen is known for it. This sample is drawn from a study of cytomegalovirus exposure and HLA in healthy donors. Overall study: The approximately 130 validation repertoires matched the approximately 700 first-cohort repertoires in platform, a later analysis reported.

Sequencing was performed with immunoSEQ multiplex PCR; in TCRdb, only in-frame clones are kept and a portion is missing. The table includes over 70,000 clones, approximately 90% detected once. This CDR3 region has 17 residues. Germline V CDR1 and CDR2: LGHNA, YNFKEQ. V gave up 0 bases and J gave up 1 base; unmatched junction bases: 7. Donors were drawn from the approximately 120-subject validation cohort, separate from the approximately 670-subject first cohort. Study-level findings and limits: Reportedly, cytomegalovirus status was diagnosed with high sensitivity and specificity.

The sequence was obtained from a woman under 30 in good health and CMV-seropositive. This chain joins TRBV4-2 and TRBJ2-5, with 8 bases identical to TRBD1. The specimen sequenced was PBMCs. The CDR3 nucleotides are TGTGCCAGCAGCCAAGAGGACAGGGCCCTTACCCAAGAGACCCAGTACTTC. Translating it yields CASSQEDRALTQETQYF.